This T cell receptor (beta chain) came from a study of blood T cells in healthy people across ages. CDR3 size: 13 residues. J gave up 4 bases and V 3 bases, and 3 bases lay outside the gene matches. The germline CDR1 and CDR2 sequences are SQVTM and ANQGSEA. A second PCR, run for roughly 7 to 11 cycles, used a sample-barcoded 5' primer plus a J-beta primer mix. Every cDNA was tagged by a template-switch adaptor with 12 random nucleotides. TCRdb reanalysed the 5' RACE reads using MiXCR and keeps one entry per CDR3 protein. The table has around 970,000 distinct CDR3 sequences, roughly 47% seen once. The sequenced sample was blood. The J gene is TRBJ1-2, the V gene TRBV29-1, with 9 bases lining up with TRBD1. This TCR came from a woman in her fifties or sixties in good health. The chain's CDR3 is CSVEGQGIYGYTF. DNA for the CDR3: TGCAGCGTTGAGGGACAGGGTATCTATGGCTACACCTTC.